These 30 T cell receptor beta chains share one sample of origin, sequenced in a study of response to subunit inactivated influenza vaccine. One entry per CDR3 protein results from TCRdb running MiXCR on the RT-PCR reads. The sample consists of around 250,000 distinct CDR3 sequences, more than 10% of them appearing once. The source was non-naive T cells sorted from PBMCs, collected 14 to 15 days before vaccination. The receptors stem from a man aged 45-65 years who received an inactivated influenza vaccine.

In its sample, this clonotype was seen many times. The chain employs TRBV20-1 and TRBJ2-1, with 9 bases that match TRBD1. This CDR3 is 17 amino acids long. Germline assignment: CDR1 DFQATT and CDR2 SNEGSKA (reference sequence). J lost 3 bases, V lost 2 bases, and 11 bases had no gene match. Here the CDR3 DNA reads TGCAGTGCTAGATACCTGGGACAGGGAGGGAGCTACAATGAGCAGTTCTTC. It translates to CSARYLGQGGSYNEQFF.

The chain has TRBV21-1 and TRBJ2-5; the table's D call, TRBD1, has no DNA check behind it. TRBV21-1 is an annotated pseudogene. This CDR3 is 17 amino acids long. In nucleotides, the CDR3 is TGTGCCAGCAGCAAAACCATAGAAGGGACAGTTAAAGAGACCCAGTACTTC. Protein sequence: CASSKTIEGTVKETQYF.

About this clonotype: One end of the junction is discordant with germline, which a read error may explain. The J gene is TRBJ2-7, the V gene TRBV7-2, with a weak D call TRBD2 (6 bases). The CDR3 is 13 residues long. Germline V gene lookup returns CDR1 SGHTA and CDR2 FQGNSA. The CDR3 reads CASSPSAAYEQYF. DNA of the CDR3: TGCGCCAGCAGCCCTAGCGCGGCGTACGAGCAGTACTTC.

This chain links TRBV2 with TRBJ2-1, with TRBD1 matching 9 bases. The CDR3 is 18 residues long. The V gene's germline CDR1 is SNHLY and CDR2 FYNNEI. The CDR3 DNA reads TGTACCCGCAGTTCAGGGGGACAGGGAGGAGAATGGGACAATGAGCAGTTCTTC. Translation gives CTRSSGGQGGEWDNEQFF.

The V gene is TRBV7-2, the J gene TRBJ1-4; D is undetermined. The CDR3 totals 16 residues. The V and J ends lost 1 base and 0 bases respectively, with 9 bases between them. Germline CDR1 and CDR2: SGHTA and FQGNSA. CDR3 DNA sequence: TGTGCCAGCAGCTTAGGAAGCCCCGCAACTAATGAAAAACTGTTTTTT. The encoded protein is CASSLGSPATNEKLFF.

This clonotype has a count of ten or more. The chain is built from TRBV7-8 and TRBJ2-1, with TRBD2 matching 10 bases. The CDR3 length is 15 residues. Germline V gene lookup returns CDR1 SGHVS and CDR2 FQNEAQ. Trimming at V came to 2 bases and at J to 8 bases, leaving 6 bases not matched to a gene. CDR3 nucleotides: TGTGCCAGCAGCTTATTCGCTAGCGGGGGCTATGAGCAGTTCTTC. Amino acid sequence: CASSLFASGGYEQFF.

The chain employs TRBV7-6 and TRBJ2-3, with D tentatively TRBD1 (6 bases). Germline V gene lookup returns CDR1 SGHVS and CDR2 FNYEAQ. This CDR3 has 14 residues. Trimming cost V 2 bases and J 6 bases, with 12 bases left between them. CDR3 nucleotide sequence: TGTGCCAGCAGCTTACCTAACCAGGGGGATACGCAGTATTTT. Encoded protein: CASSLPNQGDTQYF.

The CDR3 DNA follows: TGTGCCAGCAGCTTAGTTCCGGGGAGCCTAGCCAAAAACATTCAGTACTTC. Amino acids: CASSLVPGSLAKNIQYF. The gene calls are TRBV11-2 and TRBJ2-4; a weak D match, TRBD2 (5 bases). Germline CDR1 is SGHAT and CDR2 is FQNNGV. The germline V and J ends were trimmed by 1 base and 0 bases, with 13 bases remaining between them. The CDR3 sequence is 17 residues long.

This clonotype occurred a few times. The CDR3 DNA sequence: TGCGCCAGCAGCTTGGCAGGGGGACAGACAGATACGCAGTATTTT. It is translated as CASSLAGGQTDTQYF. This chain connects TRBV5-1 to TRBJ2-3; 7 bases match TRBD1. Germline V CDR1 and CDR2: SGHRS, YFSETQ. V lost 0 bases, J lost 3 bases, and 4 bases stayed unmatched. The CDR3 is made up of 15 amino acids.

This clonotype showed up just a few times. A much larger clone lies a single base off, so this may be a read error. This likely comes from a read error, as the CDR3 has no conserved phenylalanine or tryptophan at its end. The gene calls are TRBV6-2 or TRBV6-3 and TRBJ1-2, with 7 bases aligning to TRBD1. V lost 11 bases to trimming and J lost 6 bases; unmatched junction nucleotides: 18. This CDR3 has 15 amino acids. Looked up from germline, CDR1 is MNHEY and CDR2 is SVGEGT. The CDR3 sequence: CAGAGFGRGIDGYTS. The CDR3 DNA follows: TGTGCCGGCGCGGGTTTTGGCAGGGGGATCGATGGCTACACCTCC.

This clonotype was picked up a small number of times. V is TRBV2 and J is TRBJ2-7; D is uncertain. V lost 10 bases to trimming and J lost 2 bases, with 12 bases between them. CDR3 size: 12 residues. Germline CDR1 reads SNHLY; CDR2 reads FYNNEI. The CDR3 DNA follows: TGTGCCATATGGACGGAGCCCTACGAGCAGTACTTC. It codes for CAIWTEPYEQYF.

The chain joins TRBV10-2 to TRBJ2-3; TRBD1 aligns across 7 bases. Germline CDR1 is WSHSY and CDR2 is SAAADI. The CDR3 covers 16 residues. V lost 10 bases and J lost 1; bases outside the gene matches: 14. CDR3 sequence: CATKVLGGFGTDTQYF. The DNA of the CDR3 is TGCGCCACCAAGGTATTAGGGGGCTTTGGCACAGATACGCAGTATTTT.

This clonotype was found a few times. The gene calls are TRBV27 and TRBJ2-2, with D possibly called TRBD1 or TRBD2 (5 bases each). This CDR3 is 15 amino acids long. Trimming removed 2 bases at V and 4 bases at J, with 11 bases between. CDR1 is MNHEY, CDR2 SMNVEV, per germline (reference sequence). The CDR3 region has the DNA TGTGCCAGCAGTTTAGAGGGGCTTCGCACCGGGGAGCTGTTTTTT. Translation: CASSLEGLRTGELFF.

The chain recombines TRBV15 with TRBJ1-5; perhaps TRBD1 as D (5 bases). The CDR3 has 14 residues. Germline V gives CDR1 LNHNV, CDR2 YYDKDF (reference sequence). V lost 1 base to trimming and J lost 6 bases, with 10 bases between them. The CDR3 DNA reads as TGTGCCACCAGCAGAGCAGGGTCGGGTCAGCCCCAGCATTTT. It encodes CATSRAGSGQPQHF. Complete variable domain (other parts from reference TRBV15 and TRBJ1-5): DAMVIQNPRYQVTQFGKPVTLSCSQTLNHNVMYWYQQKSSQAPKLLFHYYDKDFNNEADTPDNFQSRRPNTSFCFLDIRSPGLGDTAMYLCATSRAGSGQPQHFGDGTRLSIL.

This clonotype showed up just a few times. The gene calls are TRBV20-1 and TRBJ2-1, with D possibly being TRBD2 (5 bases). The V gene lost 5 bases and the J gene lost 5 bases, with 10 bases spanning the gap. Germline V CDR1 and CDR2: DFQATT, SNEGSKA (reference sequence). The CDR3 is made up of 12 amino acids. CDR3 sequence: CSASEGDNEQFF. The CDR3 region has the DNA TGCAGTGCTTCAGAGGGCGACAATGAGCAGTTCTTC.

The genes are TRBV5-1 and TRBJ1-5, with 9 bases lining up with TRBD1. The germline gives CDR1 SGHRS, CDR2 YFSETQ. The CDR3 spans 15 residues. The V segment lost 2 bases and the J segment 7 bases; nucleotides outside the gene matches: 7. DNA for the CDR3: TGCGCCAGCAGCTTTGGTACGGACAGGGGACAGCCCCAGCATTTT. It specifies CASSFGTDRGQPQHF.

The rearrangement links TRBV29-1 to TRBJ1-2; 7 bases are shared with TRBD1. Germline loops: CDR1 SQVTM, CDR2 ANQGSEA. This CDR3 has 14 residues. Losses at the gene ends were 0 bases for V and 4 bases for J; bases not matched to a gene: 5. DNA of the CDR3: TGCAGCGTTGAAGATTTTAACAGGGGCTATGGCTACACCTTC. This gives the protein CSVEDFNRGYGYTF.

This clonotype came up a few times. This chain joins TRBV3-1 and TRBJ2-2; D gene ambiguous. Germline V lookup: CDR1 LGHDT, CDR2 YNNKEL (reference sequence). The CDR3 covers 15 residues. V lost 1 base, J lost 3 bases, and 9 bases lay in between. The CDR3 protein is CASSQVLRDTGELFF. For the CDR3, the DNA is TGTGCCAGCAGCCAAGTTTTAAGGGACACCGGGGAGCTGTTTTTT. Full variable domain (missing parts from reference TRBV3-1 and TRBJ2-2): DTAVSQTPKYLVTQMGNDKSIKCEQNLGHDTMYWYKQDSKKFLKIMFSYNNKELIINETVPNRFSPKSPDKAHLNLHINSLELGDSAVYFCASSQVLRDTGELFFGEGSRLTVL.

There are a few counts of this clonotype. The CDR3 reads CAWSSGANTEAFF. CDR3 coding DNA: TGTGCCTGGAGTTCCGGGGCGAACACTGAAGCTTTCTTT. The chain has TRBV30 and TRBJ1-1; tentative D call: TRBD1 (5 bases). With 2 bases removed from V and 1 base from J, the gap between germline ends came to 8 bases. Germline V gene data show CDR1 as GTSNPN and CDR2 as SVGIG (reference sequence). There are 13 residues in the CDR3.

The chain has TRBV3-1 and TRBJ2-3; D is unclear. Germline V lookup: CDR1 LGHDT, CDR2 YNNKEL (reference sequence). The germline V and J ends were trimmed by 0 bases and 0 bases, with 7 bases remaining between them. This CDR3 spans 15 amino acids. This CDR3 reads CASSQDHASTDTQYF. As DNA, the CDR3 is TGTGCCAGCAGCCAAGATCACGCGAGCACAGATACGCAGTATTTT.

In this sample, this clonotype turned up a few times. V is TRBV6-5 and J is TRBJ2-7; the D call may be TRBD1 or TRBD2 (5 bases each). Germline CDR1 and CDR2: MNHEY and SVGAGI. The CDR3 sequence is 13 residues long. With 4 bases removed from V and 6 bases from J, the gap between germline ends came to 13 bases. The CDR3 here is CASSWGIGGEQYF. The CDR3 DNA reads as TGTGCCAGCAGTTGGGGGATTGGGGGCGAGCAGTACTTC.

V is TRBV5-1 and J is TRBJ2-2; D remains ambiguous. V shed 2 bases and J shed 0 bases, with 8 bases lying between them. There are 15 residues in the CDR3. Per germline, CDR1 SGHRS and CDR2 YFSETQ. The DNA for the CDR3 is TGCGCCAGCAGCTTCGTGGTATCGAACACCGGGGAGCTGTTTTTT. Residues: CASSFVVSNTGELFF.

The chain links TRBV5-4 to TRBJ2-1; TRBD2 matches 9 bases. The germline gives CDR1 SGHNT, CDR2 YYREEE (reference sequence). The CDR3 covers 13 residues. The V segment lost 3 bases and the J segment 9 bases; nucleotides outside the gene matches: 4. The CDR3 protein is CASSSGLAPEQFF. In nucleotides, the CDR3 is TGTGCCAGCAGCTCAGGACTAGCGCCTGAGCAGTTCTTC.

The V call is TRBV4-1, the J call TRBJ1-1, with TRBD1 as a possible D gene (5 bases). The CDR3 sequence is 15 residues long. Deletions cut 0 bases from V and 4 bases from J, with 12 bases between. CDR1 and CDR2 from the germline V gene are MGHRA and YSYEKL. The chain's CDR3 is CASSQDTWGSTEAFF. The DNA of the CDR3 is TGCGCCAGCAGCCAAGATACTTGGGGGAGCACTGAAGCTTTCTTT.

J is TRBJ1-2 and V is TRBV6-5, with D possibly matching TRBD1 (5 bases). The V gene lost 4 bases and the J gene lost 4 bases, with 10 bases spanning the gap. The V gene's germline CDR1 is MNHEY and CDR2 SVGAGI. The CDR3 extends over 13 amino acids. CDR3 in DNA: TGTGCCAGCAGTTCCATGGGGACCTATGGCTACACCTTC. It translates to CASSSMGTYGYTF.

Only a few counts were recorded for this clonotype. V usage is TRBV6-2 or TRBV6-3 and J usage is TRBJ2-7, with D unclear. The V end was cut by 8 bases, the J end by 1 base, with 9 bases between. Germline CDR1 reads MNHEY; CDR2 reads SVGEGT. This CDR3 is built from 12 residues. In DNA form, the CDR3 reads TGTGCCAGCCGAACCGGGTCCTACGAGCAGTACTTC. Residues: CASRTGSYEQYF.

This clonotype occurred a few times. The chain joins TRBV12-3 or TRBV12-4 to TRBJ1-5; D remains unclear. Between the trimmed V and J ends, which lost 7 bases and 2 bases, there was a span of 15 bases. The CDR3 is 15 residues long. CDR3 coding DNA: TGTGCCAGCAAAACCAGCGGGAGCGGCAATCAGCCCCAGCATTTT. The encoded protein is CASKTSGSGNQPQHF.

This clonotype was counted many times. The chain couples TRBV20-1 to TRBJ2-5, with TRBD2 as a possible D gene (5 bases). Germline CDR1 DFQATT, CDR2 SNEGSKA (reference sequence). The CDR3 spans 14 residues. The V gene lost 3 bases and the J gene lost 3 bases, with 14 bases spanning the gap. CDR3 in DNA: TGCAGTGCTAGGTCGGTATGGGGAGAAGAGACCCAGTACTTC. It translates to CSARSVWGEETQYF.

In this sample, this clonotype turned up once. This rearrangement joins TRBV4-1 to TRBJ2-1; 8 nucleotides agree with TRBD1. The CDR3 is made up of 17 amino acids. The germline CDR1 and CDR2 sequences are MGHRA and YSYEKL. The junction had 11 bases not matched to a gene; V was cut back by 3 bases and J by 4 bases. The CDR3 coding sequence is TGCGCCAGCAGCCACCAATACTCGGGACAGGTATACAATGAGCAGTTCTTC. This encodes CASSHQYSGQVYNEQFF.

This clonotype was observed a few times. This chain uses TRBV6-5 with TRBJ2-1; 10 nucleotides line up with TRBD1. Trimming at V came to 3 bases and at J to 6 bases, leaving 11 bases not matched to a gene. CDR1 MNHEY and CDR2 SVGAGI come from the germline V gene. The CDR3 covers 17 residues. DNA for the CDR3: TGTGCCAGCAGTTATTATAACACCGGGACAGGGGCCAATGAGCAGTTCTTC. It is translated as CASSYYNTGTGANEQFF.